What follows are 14 T cell receptor beta chains derived from one specimen sequenced in a study of Ad26.COV2.S vaccination and SARS-CoV-2 variants. Produced via immunoSEQ multiplex PCR; TCRdb's table is partial and in-frame only. The profile shows about 98,000 clones, over 70% of them singletons. The sequencing here drew on peripheral blood, taken after recovery from COVID-19. The receptors shown here come from a human donor who had recovered from COVID-19.

J is TRBJ1-2 and V is TRBV19; 9 bases are a match to TRBD1. Germline-derived CDR1 and CDR2 are LNHDA and SQIVND (reference sequence). V lost 5 bases and J lost 2; bases outside the gene matches: 9. The CDR3 sequence is 16 residues long. The CDR3 sequence: CASSPHSGTGNYGYTF. The CDR3 bases are TGTGCCAGTAGTCCACACTCCGGGACAGGGAACTATGGCTACACCTTC. Looking up the rest from reference TRBV19 and TRBJ1-2 gives the full variable domain: DGGITQSPKYLFRKEGQNVTLSCEQNLNHDAMYWYRQDPGQGLRLIYYSQIVNDFQKGDIAEGYSVSREKKESFPLTVTSAQKNPTAFYLCASSPHSGTGNYGYTFGSGTRLTVV.

CDR3 protein: CASSLFLAGDTDTQYF. CDR3 nucleotides: TGTGCCAGCAGCTTATTTCTAGCGGGGGACACAGATACGCAGTATTTT. The rearrangement links TRBV7-2 to TRBJ2-3, with TRBD2 matching 10 bases. The CDR3 contains 16 residues. CDR1 is SGHTA and CDR2 is FQGNSA in the germline V gene. J lost 2 bases, V lost 2 bases, and 4 bases had no gene match.

The V and J genes are TRBV5-6 and TRBJ2-7; unclear D gene. The V and J ends lost 3 bases and 0 bases respectively, with 13 bases between them. The CDR3 is 15 amino acids. Germline V gene data show CDR1 as SGHDT and CDR2 as YYEEEE. The CDR3 loop reads CASSSTRRNSYEQYF. DNA of the CDR3: TGTGCCAGCAGCTCTACACGCAGAAACTCCTACGAGCAGTACTTC.

V usage is TRBV7-3 and J usage is TRBJ2-2; TRBD2 is a possible D gene (7 bases). This CDR3 has 17 residues. V lost 5 bases, J lost 0 bases, and 16 bases lay in between. From germline, CDR1 is SGHTA and CDR2 FQGTGA. This chain's CDR3 is CASSPNGGASNTGELFF. CDR3 DNA: TGTGCCAGCAGCCCTAATGGGGGGGCCTCGAACACCGGGGAGCTGTTTTTT.

The chain combines TRBV19 with TRBJ1-5; a possible D gene is TRBD1 (5 bases). Germline V lookup: CDR1 LNHDA, CDR2 SQIVND (reference sequence). The CDR3 runs to 14 residues. V shed 2 bases and J shed 11 bases, with 16 bases lying between them. CDR3 amino acids: CASSITARGTAQHF. The CDR3 bases are TGTGCCAGTAGTATAACGGCGAGGGGTACGGCCCAGCATTTT.

CDR3 sequence: CATSGPSGQESGDDYGYTF. CDR3 DNA: TGTGCCACCAGTGGGCCCTCGGGACAGGAATCCGGTGATGACTATGGCTACACCTTC. V and J are TRBV24-1 and TRBJ1-2, with TRBD1 identical over 8 bases. Germline loops: CDR1 KGHDR, CDR2 SFDVKD. CDR3 length: 19 amino acids. After removal of 5 bases from V and 3 bases from J, the junction contained 19 bases not matched to a gene.

The V call is TRBV10-3, the J call TRBJ2-7; 10 bases match TRBD2. Germline loops: CDR1 ENHRY, CDR2 SYGVKD. This CDR3 is built from 12 residues. The CDR3 reads CASLASGSEQYF. The CDR3 nucleotides are TGTGCGTCCCTGGCTAGCGGGAGCGAGCAGTACTTC.

The genes are TRBV6-4 and TRBJ1-2; the match to TRBD1 covers 8 bases. The junction had 9 bases not matched to a gene; V was cut back by 6 bases and J by 3 bases. CDR1 is MRHNA, CDR2 SNTAGT, per germline. The CDR3 contains 15 residues. The CDR3 here is CASSETGDGDYGYTF. CDR3 DNA sequence: TGTGCCAGCAGCGAGACAGGGGACGGCGACTATGGCTACACCTTC.

This chain joins TRBV3-1 (or the pseudogene TRBV3-2) and TRBJ2-1, with a tentative D call TRBD2 (6 bases). Germline V gene sequence: CDR1 LGHDT, CDR2 YNNKEL (reference sequence). Deletions cut 3 bases from V and 3 bases from J, with 12 bases between. The CDR3 length is 15 residues. The CDR3, as DNA: TGTGCCAGCAGCCAGCGGGATAGCAGCTACAATGAGCAGTTCTTC. Amino acid sequence: CASSQRDSSYNEQFF.

This chain links TRBV11-2 with TRBJ2-3; 8 bases map to TRBD2. V was pared by 5 bases and J by 4 bases, with 8 bases of the junction left unmatched. CDR1 and CDR2 (germline): SGHAT, FQNNGV. This CDR3 is 15 amino acids long. This chain's CDR3 is CASSLNGGAADTQYF. The CDR3 DNA reads TGTGCCAGCAGCCTAAACGGGGGGGCCGCAGATACGCAGTATTTT.

V is TRBV6-1 and J is TRBJ1-3, with a possible D match to TRBD1 (6 bases). The CDR3 is 16 amino acids. V was pared by 4 bases and J by 0 bases, with 13 bases between. Germline V gene sequence: CDR1 MNHNS, CDR2 SASEGT. CDR3 amino acids: CASSGLTGYSGNTIYF. CDR3 nucleotides: TGTGCCAGCAGTGGCCTCACAGGGTACTCTGGAAACACCATATATTTT.

The V gene is TRBV3-1 (or the pseudogene TRBV3-2), the J gene TRBJ1-1; 9 nucleotides match TRBD1. Germline V gives CDR1 LGHDT, CDR2 YNNKEL (reference sequence). V lost 6 bases to trimming and J lost 10 bases; unmatched junction nucleotides: 9. The CDR3 has 13 residues. This CDR3 is CASRGTGRDRAFF. For the CDR3, the DNA is TGTGCCAGCAGAGGGACAGGGAGGGATCGAGCTTTCTTT.

The chain links TRBV5-6 to TRBJ1-5, with no clear D. Germline V gives CDR1 SGHDT, CDR2 YYEEEE. The ends were cut back, 0 bases at V and 5 bases at J, with 3 bases in the middle. The CDR3 length is 12 residues. CDR3 in DNA: TGTGCCAGCAGCTTGGGGGATCAGCCCCAGCATTTT. It translates to CASSLGDQPQHF. The variable domain in full, with the rest retrieved from reference TRBV5-6 and TRBJ1-5, is DAGVTQSPTHLIKTRGQQVTLRCSPKSGHDTVSWYQQALGQGPQFIFQYYEEEERQRGNFPDRFSGHQFPNYSSELNVNALLLGDSALYLCASSLGDQPQHFGDGTRLSIL.

This clone has at least ten counts. The rearrangement links TRBV16 to TRBJ2-7; 9 bases map to TRBD1. CDR3 length equals 12 residues. V was pared by 5 bases and J by 8 bases, with 4 bases of the junction left unmatched. The germline V gene encodes CDR1 KGHSY and CDR2 FQNENV. CDR3 loop: CASSGTGSQQYF. In DNA, the CDR3 is TGTGCCAGCAGCGGGACAGGGTCACAGCAGTACTTC.